The 24 T cell receptor beta chains below all came from one sample that was sequenced in a study of cytomegalovirus exposure and HLA in healthy donors. The repertoire was sequenced with immunoSEQ multiplex PCR; TCRdb's copy has only in-frame clones and lacks some. The sample carries 75,000 to 90,000 clones, 96% recorded once. The sample comprised PBMCs. All receptors derive from a man aged 18 to 29 in good health and CMV-seropositive.

The V gene is TRBV29-1, the J gene TRBJ1-5; 7 bases map to TRBD1. V dropped 4 bases and J dropped 5; count of bases not matched to a gene: 2. Germline loops: CDR1 SQVTM, CDR2 ANQGSEA. This CDR3 is built from 12 residues. The CDR3, as DNA: TGCAGCGTTGGGCAGGGGGATCAGCCCCAGCATTTT. Translation gives CSVGQGDQPQHF. The whole variable domain, remainder taken from reference TRBV29-1 and TRBJ1-5, is SAVISQKPSRDICQRGTSLTIQCQVDSQVTMMFWYRQQPGQSLTLIATANQGSEATYESGFVIDKFPISRPNLTFSTLTVSNMSPEDSSIYLCSVGQGDQPQHFGDGTRLSIL.

Sample share makes this clone medium-sized. The chain has TRBV11-3 and TRBJ2-7; D is possibly TRBD1 (8 bases). Germline-derived CDR1 and CDR2 are SGHNT and YENEEA. The CDR3 totals 15 residues. Trimming removed 2 bases from V and 3 bases from J, with 14 bases in between. The CDR3 spells CASSLRTGTIYEQYF. The CDR3 DNA is TGTGCCAGCAGCTTACGGACAGGGACTATCTACGAGCAGTACTTC.

V and J are TRBV4-1 and TRBJ1-1; 7 bases line up with TRBD1. The V and J ends lost 4 bases and 1 base, in that order; junction bases with no gene match: 3. Germline CDR1 and CDR2: MGHRA and YSYEKL. The CDR3 covers 14 residues. CDR3: CASSPGQPNTEAFF. The DNA of the CDR3 is TGCGCCAGCAGCCCGGGACAGCCGAACACTGAAGCTTTCTTT.

The CDR3 nucleotides are TGTGCCAGCAGCTTGCATCCGGGAGCGGTAGGGAGTGAGCAGTTCTTC. Translated, it gives CASSLHPGAVGSEQFF. The V gene is TRBV5-4, the J gene TRBJ2-1; possibly TRBD2 for D (6 bases). Germline CDR1 is SGHNT and CDR2 is YYREEE (reference sequence). Trimming took 1 base from V and 9 from J, leaving 20 bases between them. CDR3 length equals 16 residues.

CDR3 sequence reads: CASSKQGRDEKLFF. The CDR3 bases are TGTGCCAGCAGTAAACAGGGTCGGGATGAAAAACTGTTTTTT. V usage is TRBV28 and J usage is TRBJ1-4; weak D call: TRBD1 (6 bases). The CDR3 has 14 amino acids. V lost 5 bases to trimming and J lost 6 bases, with 13 bases between them. Per germline, CDR1 MDHEN and CDR2 SYDVKM.

This clone was counted a few times. V is TRBV6-4 and J is TRBJ2-3, with 9 nucleotides matching TRBD2. The J segment lost 4 bases and the V segment lost 6 bases, leaving 11 bases of the junction unmatched. This CDR3 spans 16 amino acids. Germline V CDR1 and CDR2: MRHNA, SNTAGT. The CDR3 coding sequence is TGTGCCAGCAGCAACGGTAGCGGGAGCGGGGCAGATACGCAGTATTTT. As protein: CASSNGSGSGADTQYF.

This clone was counted once. This sequence joins TRBV10-3 and TRBJ2-7; D possibly corresponds to TRBD2 (5 bases). Trimming pared 7 bases from V and 3 bases from J, leaving 16 bases between. CDR3 length: 14 amino acids. In germline, CDR1 is ENHRY, CDR2 SYGVKD. The chain's CDR3 is CAIKLDKADYEQYF. The CDR3 DNA follows: TGTGCCATCAAACTAGACAAGGCAGACTACGAGCAGTACTTC.

V usage is TRBV9 and J usage is TRBJ1-2; D perhaps matches TRBD1 (5 bases). V was trimmed by 4 bases and J by 8 bases, leaving 15 bases between them. Per the germline V gene, CDR1 is SGDLS and CDR2 is YYNGEE. The CDR3 covers 13 residues. The DNA of the CDR3 is TGTGCCAGCAGCTCGACAGCGTCCGGAGGCTACACCTTC. As protein: CASSSTASGGYTF.

The chain employs TRBV6-1 and TRBJ1-3, with D possibly being TRBD1 (5 bases). Germline lookup yields CDR1 MNHNS and CDR2 SASEGT. V was trimmed by 4 bases and J by 7 bases, leaving 11 bases between them. The CDR3 runs 13 residues. DNA for the CDR3: TGTGCCAGCAGTGCGGGGGACGTCAACACCATATATTTT. Its translation: CASSAGDVNTIYF.

The gene calls are TRBV19 and TRBJ2-7, with 8 bases identical to TRBD2. This CDR3 region has 17 residues. Germline values: CDR1 LNHDA, CDR2 SQIVND (reference sequence). Losses at the gene ends were 0 bases for V and 4 bases for J; bases not matched to a gene: 11. This CDR3 is CASSIDHSAGGLYEQYF. The CDR3 bases are TGTGCCAGTAGTATAGATCATTCGGCGGGAGGTCTATACGAGCAGTACTTC.

The gene calls are TRBV30 and TRBJ1-2, with TRBD1 identical over 7 bases. The junction had 6 bases not matched to a gene; V was cut back by 8 bases and J by 3 bases. The CDR3 is 12 residues long. From germline, CDR1 is GTSNPN and CDR2 SVGIG (reference sequence). The CDR3 reads CAVRQGYYGYTF. In DNA, the CDR3 is TGTGCCGTGAGACAGGGTTACTATGGCTACACCTTC.

This rearrangement joins TRBV4-2 to TRBJ2-7; TRBD2 agrees at 9 bases. This CDR3 has 16 residues. V shed 3 bases and J 0 bases; nucleotides not matched to a gene: 6. Germline V gene data show CDR1 as LGHNA and CDR2 as YNFKEQ. CDR3 sequence reads: CASSQEGTSPSYEQYF. In DNA form, the CDR3 reads TGTGCCAGCAGCCAGGAAGGGACTAGCCCCTCCTACGAGCAGTACTTC.

The chain employs TRBV28 and TRBJ2-3, with a tentative D call TRBD2 (6 bases). The germline V and J ends were trimmed by 3 bases and 0 bases, with 10 bases remaining between them. The V gene's germline CDR1 is MDHEN and CDR2 SYDVKM. This CDR3 spans 15 amino acids. As DNA, the CDR3 is TGTGCCAGCAGTTTCGGGACTCGCAGCACAGATACGCAGTATTTT. This codes for CASSFGTRSTDTQYF.

V and J are TRBV27 and TRBJ2-5; tentative D call: TRBD1 (6 bases). The germline V and J ends were trimmed by 3 bases and 5 bases, with 10 bases remaining between them. This CDR3 is 13 amino acids long. Germline loops: CDR1 MNHEY, CDR2 SMNVEV (reference sequence). CDR3 region: CASSFFQGETQYF. The CDR3 bases are TGTGCCAGCAGTTTCTTCCAGGGGGAGACCCAGTACTTC.

The V call is TRBV27, the J call TRBJ2-1, with D perhaps matching TRBD2 (5 bases). The germline V and J ends were trimmed by 2 bases and 2 bases, with 10 bases remaining between them. Germline assignment: CDR1 MNHEY and CDR2 SMNVEV (reference sequence). The CDR3 totals 15 residues. CDR3 DNA sequence: TGTGCCAGCAGTTTAAGGGAGTGGGCCTACAATGAGCAGTTCTTC. This codes for CASSLREWAYNEQFF.

The chain has TRBV11-2 and TRBJ2-3; 7 bases match TRBD2. The CDR3 spans 14 residues. Trimming cost V 3 bases and J 4 bases; bases outside gene matches: 4. Per the germline V gene, CDR1 is SGHAT and CDR2 is FQNNGV. This CDR3 is CASSFTRGADTQYF. The CDR3 region has the DNA TGTGCCAGCAGCTTTACTCGGGGGGCAGATACGCAGTATTTT.

CDR3: CASRSAGQGGDEQFF. The CDR3 bases are TGTGCCAGCAGGTCCGCTGGACAGGGAGGGGATGAGCAGTTCTTC. The chain uses TRBV28 and TRBJ2-1; D is possibly TRBD1 (8 bases). V lost 6 bases to trimming and J lost 8 bases, with 20 bases between them. Germline V lookup: CDR1 MDHEN, CDR2 SYDVKM. The length of the CDR3 is 15 residues.

The chain combines TRBV27 with TRBJ1-3; D is ambiguous. Germline values: CDR1 MNHEY, CDR2 SMNVEV (reference sequence). The CDR3 consists of 15 residues. V was trimmed by 5 bases and J by 0 bases, leaving 11 bases between them. CDR3 residues: CASSPSSSSGNTIYF. The CDR3 nucleotides are TGTGCCAGCAGTCCTTCTTCGAGCTCTGGAAACACCATATATTTT.

The chain combines TRBV11-3 with TRBJ2-1; TRBD2 agrees at 8 bases. This CDR3 has 15 amino acids. CDR1 is SGHNT and CDR2 is YENEEA in the germline V gene. V lost 0 bases to trimming and J lost 9 bases; unmatched junction nucleotides: 7. The CDR3 DNA sequence: TGTGCCAGCAGCTTAGATCGGGGACTAGGGGGTGAGCAGTTCTTC. This gives the protein CASSLDRGLGGEQFF.

The CDR3 loop is CASSSGLAGGPGTTQYF. The CDR3 nucleotides are TGTGCCAGCAGCTCGGGACTAGCGGGAGGCCCCGGCACTACGCAGTATTTT. The chain joins TRBV11-3 to TRBJ2-3; 15 bases fit TRBD2. Germline loops: CDR1 SGHNT, CDR2 YENEEA. This CDR3 has 17 residues. J gave up 8 bases and V 4 bases, and 10 bases lay outside the gene matches.

The chain couples TRBV4-1 to TRBJ1-1, with 10 bases that match TRBD1. Looked up from germline, CDR1 is MGHRA and CDR2 is YSYEKL. This CDR3 is built from 15 residues. Unmatched junction bases numbered 10, after V lost 2 bases and J lost 10 bases. CDR3 sequence (DNA): TGCGCCAGCAGCCAACCTAGGACAGGGGGGGTAGGAGCTTTCTTT. Residues: CASSQPRTGGVGAFF.

The chain couples TRBV5-6 to TRBJ2-5, with TRBD1 matching over 7 bases. In germline, CDR1 is SGHDT, CDR2 YYEEEE. With 4 bases clipped from V and 0 bases from J, the junction kept 3 bases outside the gene matches. This CDR3 is 14 amino acids long. CDR3 coding DNA: TGTGCCAGCAGCCCCGGGACAGACCAAGAGACCCAGTACTTC. Amino acid sequence: CASSPGTDQETQYF.

This chain links TRBV7-2 with TRBJ2-7, with 8 bases identical to TRBD2. Germline CDR1 and CDR2: SGHTA and FQGNSA. The CDR3 runs 14 residues. V lost 1 base and J lost 3; bases outside the gene matches: 2. The DNA for the CDR3 is TGTGCCAGCAGCTTAGGGGGACTAGACTACGAGCAGTACTTC. As protein: CASSLGGLDYEQYF.

The chain combines TRBV28 with TRBJ1-2; D unclear. The CDR3 extends over 14 amino acids. V lost 6 bases, J lost 3 bases, and 14 bases lay in between. Germline CDR1 and CDR2: MDHEN and SYDVKM. The CDR3 protein is CASSFPGVHYGYTF. As DNA, the CDR3 is TGTGCCAGCAGCTTTCCGGGAGTTCACTATGGCTACACCTTC.